The rows below give T cell receptor beta chains drawn from one sample of a study of blood T cell repertoires in COVID-19. Here immunoSEQ multiplex PCR was the method, and the copy in TCRdb shows in-frame clones only, minus some. The repertoire holds 300,000 to 400,000 clones, with roughly 87% as singletons. Sequenced material: peripheral blood. Receptors were obtained from a man under 40 with COVID-19, enrolled during active disease. The CDR3 runs from the conserved cysteine through the conserved F or W. The D gene is left open where the match is weak. Expanded clones get a size class; other rows say once, few or many, or leave the size out.

D gene,clone size,V gene,J gene,CDR3 DNA,CDR3 protein
TRBD1,NA,TRBV5-1,TRBJ2-1,TGCGCCAGCAGCTTGTCTGGGACAGGGTTCTACAATGAGCAGTTCTTC,CASSLSGTGFYNEQFF
NA,NA,TRBV6-6,TRBJ2-7,TGTGCCAGCAGCCAACAGACCTACGAGCAGTACTTC,CASSQQTYEQYF
NA,NA,TRBV18,TRBJ1-4,TGTGCCAGCCGACGGGGTTCGGGGGAAAAACTGTTTTTT,CASRRGSGEKLFF
NA,once,TRBV5-1,TRBJ2-5,TGCGCCAGCAGCTTGTCTGCGGGGCGAGAGACCCAGTACTTC,CASSLSAGRETQYF
NA,few,TRBV7-3,TRBJ1-1,TGTGCCAGCAGCTTACGGGCGGGGCTGGACACTGAAGCTTTCTTT,CASSLRAGLDTEAFF
TRBD2,NA,TRBV11-2,TRBJ2-5,TGTGCCAGCACCTTAGCGGGGGAGAGGGGGACCCAGTACTTC,CASTLAGERGTQYF
TRBD1,NA,TRBV19,TRBJ1-2,TGTGCCAGTAGTCGGGACAGGGGGACCTATGGCTACACCTTC,CASSRDRGTYGYTF
NA,NA,TRBV28,TRBJ1-2,TGTGCCAGCAGTTTAAGGCCCCTAGGGGGTGGCTACACCTTC,CASSLRPLGGGYTF
TRBD1,NA,TRBV7-9,TRBJ1-1,TGTGCCAGCAGTCCCGGGACAGGGAGGGATGGGTACACTGAAGCTTTCTTT,CASSPGTGRDGYTEAFF
NA,NA,TRBV24-1,TRBJ2-7,TGTGCCACCAGTGATTTGCCCTCGTCTAAGCCCTACGAGCAGTACTTC,CATSDLPSSKPYEQYF
NA,NA,TRBV9,TRBJ1-2,TGTGCCAGCAGCGTAGCCGGAGGGGACGGCTATGGCTACACCTTC,CASSVAGGDGYGYTF
NA,NA,TRBV10-3,TRBJ1-1,TGTGCCATCGGCGGGGGTGAGGCGCGGACTGAAGCTTTCTTT,CAIGGGEARTEAFF
NA,NA,TRBV12-3/TRBV12-4,TRBJ2-3,TGTGCCAGCAGTCCACGCGGCGGAGATACGCAGTATTTT,CASSPRGGDTQYF
NA,NA,TRBV6-5,TRBJ1-5,TGTGCCAGCAGTTACGGACAGAATAGCAATCAGCCCCAGCATTTT,CASSYGQNSNQPQHF
NA,NA,TRBV7-2,TRBJ1-1,TGTGCCAGCAGCCAATTGAGGGCTGAAGCTTTCTTT,CASSQLRAEAFF
NA,once,TRBV28,TRBJ2-7,TGTGCCAGCAGTTTAGAGGGCGAGCAGTACTTC,CASSLEGEQYF
NA,NA,TRBV19,TRBJ2-1,TGTGCCAGTAGTTCGCAGGGGGGCCTTAGCTCCTACAATGAGCAGTTCTTC,CASSSQGGLSSYNEQFF
NA,NA,TRBV10-3,TRBJ2-3,TGTGCCATCAGTGGAAGCCGGGGGGATACGCAGTATTTT,CAISGSRGDTQYF
NA,NA,TRBV7-3,TRBJ1-4,TGTGCCAGCAGTCTACAGGGCGCAACTAATGAAAAACTGTTTTTT,CASSLQGATNEKLFF
NA,NA,TRBV3-1/TRBV3-2,TRBJ2-7,TGTGCCAGCAGCCAAGGTACAGGACACACCCTCGTCTACGAGCAGTACTTC,CASSQGTGHTLVYEQYF
TRBD1,NA,TRBV24-1,TRBJ1-2,TGTGCCACCAGTGAGGCAAGGACAGGGGGCTACTATGGCTACACCTTC,CATSEARTGGYYGYTF
TRBD1,once,TRBV27,TRBJ1-2,TGTGCCAGCAGTTCCTACACGAAGGGACAGGCGGGGTATGGCTACACCTTC,CASSSYTKGQAGYGYTF
NA,NA,TRBV7-9,TRBJ1-4,TGTGCCAGCAGCCCAACAGGGACCACTAATGAAAAACTGTTTTTT,CASSPTGTTNEKLFF
TRBD2,few,TRBV28,TRBJ2-2,TGTGCCAGCAGTTTAGCGGGAGGGAACACCGGGGAGCTGTTTTTT,CASSLAGGNTGELFF
TRBD1,NA,TRBV7-9,TRBJ2-3,TGTGCCAGCAGCTCCCGGACAGGCGCAGCAGATACGCAGTATTTT,CASSSRTGAADTQYF
NA,NA,TRBV11-2,TRBJ1-1,TGTGCCAGCAGCTTAGGACACGGGGGCACTGAAGCTTTCTTT,CASSLGHGGTEAFF